The rows below give T cell receptor beta chains drawn from one sample of a study of blood T cell repertoires in COVID-19. Using immunoSEQ multiplex PCR, the repertoire was profiled, and TCRdb retains in-frame clones only, with some absent. The sample carries about 130,000 clones, about 80% recorded once. Material: PBMCs or T cells enriched from blood (not recorded which). Receptors were obtained from a man aged 50-59 years who had recovered from COVID-19. The CDR3 runs from the conserved cysteine through the conserved F or W. A D gene is named only where the DNA matches it firmly. For some rows the clone size is stated as once, few or many, or as a class when expanded; others skip it.

TRBV7-6	14	TRBD1	TRBJ2-7	NA	CASSPGQPGNEQYF	TGTGCCAGCAGCCCGGGACAGCCCGGCAACGAGCAGTACTTC
TRBV5-1	14	NA	TRBJ2-1	few	CASSAILSNNEQFF	TGCGCCAGCAGCGCCATTTTGAGCAACAATGAGCAGTTCTTC
TRBV9	15	NA	TRBJ2-3	few	CASSVAGIGLDTQYF	TGTGCCAGCAGCGTAGCGGGAATCGGGTTAGATACGCAGTATTTT
TRBV7-9	19	TRBD1	TRBJ1-1	once	CASSPSSGTGGRWGTEAFF	TGTGCCAGCAGCCCCTCGTCCGGGACAGGGGGCAGGTGGGGTACTGAAGCTTTCTTT
TRBV10-2	14	TRBD2	TRBJ2-5	once	CASSEPGGQETQYF	TGCGCCAGCAGTGAGCCGGGGGGCCAAGAGACCCAGTACTTC
TRBV6-5	15	NA	TRBJ1-1	NA	CASSYSRVADTEAFF	TGTGCCAGCAGTTACTCGAGGGTGGCGGACACTGAAGCTTTCTTT
TRBV18	16	TRBD2	TRBJ2-3	few	CASSRTSGGLTDTQYF	TGTGCCAGCTCACGGACTAGCGGGGGACTCACAGATACGCAGTATTTT
TRBV12-3/TRBV12-4	13	TRBD2	TRBJ2-3	NA	CASSLDKRGGLYF	TGTGCCAGCAGTTTAGATAAGCGGGGGGGCTTGTATTTT
TRBV7-6	15	TRBD1	TRBJ1-6	few	CASSVSGTGNSPLHF	TGTGCCAGCAGCGTATCGGGGACAGGGAATTCACCCCTCCACTTT
TRBV7-8	13	NA	TRBJ1-1	few	CASSTSMNTEAFF	TGTGCCAGCAGCACTAGCATGAACACTGAAGCTTTCTTT
TRBV4-3	18	TRBD2	TRBJ2-3	NA	CASSLTRLAGGNTDTQYF	TGCGCCAGCAGCCTTACGCGACTAGCGGGGGGGAACACAGATACGCAGTATTTT
TRBV5-1	15	TRBD1	TRBJ2-2	NA	CASTRKQGESGELFF	TGCGCCAGCACGAGGAAGCAGGGGGAAAGCGGGGAGCTGTTTTTT
TRBV2	15	TRBD1	TRBJ1-1	NA	CASKGRGLRNTEAFF	TGTGCCAGCAAGGGCAGGGGGCTTCGGAACACTGAAGCTTTCTTT
TRBV6-5	13	NA	TRBJ2-1	NA	CASSYLGDNEQFF	TGTGCCAGCAGTTACTTAGGGGACAATGAGCAGTTCTTC
TRBV24-1	15	NA	TRBJ2-5	NA	CATSDPARVEETQYF	TGTGCCACCAGTGACCCCGCCAGGGTAGAAGAGACCCAGTACTTC
TRBV2	14	TRBD2	TRBJ2-7	NA	CASSGLAGNYEQYF	TGTGCCAGCAGTGGACTAGCGGGGAATTACGAGCAGTACTTC
TRBV19	15	TRBD1	TRBJ2-5	NA	CASSTPGQGTETQYF	TGTGCCAGTAGTACCCCGGGACAGGGGACAGAGACCCAGTACTTC
TRBV10-2	15	NA	TRBJ2-5	NA	CASNSIAANQETQYF	TGCGCCAGCAACTCGATAGCGGCCAACCAAGAGACCCAGTACTTC
TRBV4-3	16	TRBD2	TRBJ2-3	NA	CASSQDGTSGTDTQYF	TGCGCCAGCAGCCAAGATGGGACTAGCGGGACAGATACGCAGTATTTT
TRBV28	13	NA	TRBJ1-4	NA	CASMSATNEKLFF	TGTGCCAGCATGTCAGCAACTAATGAAAAACTGTTTTTT
TRBV6-1	16	NA	TRBJ2-7	NA	CASSEAGGGPIYEQYF	TGTGCCAGCAGTGAAGCAGGGGGGGGACCCATCTACGAGCAGTACTTC
TRBV19	17	TRBD1	TRBJ1-2	NA	CASRRGTATLLTDGYTF	TGTGCCAGTAGGAGAGGGACAGCAACACTACTAACTGATGGCTACACCTTC
TRBV19	13	NA	TRBJ1-1	few	CASSMSLNAEAFF	TGTGCCAGTAGTATGAGCTTGAACGCTGAAGCTTTCTTT
TRBV6-2/TRBV6-3	13	TRBD1	TRBJ1-2	few	CASSSGQSYGYTF	TGTGCCAGCAGTTCGGGACAGTCCTATGGCTACACCTTC
TRBV7-3	16	TRBD1	TRBJ2-4	NA	CASSPGTGLAKNIQYF	TGTGCCAGCAGCCCAGGGACAGGACTAGCCAAAAACATTCAGTACTTC
TRBV19	16	TRBD1	TRBJ1-2	NA	CASSTGTGGGVGGYTF	TGTGCCAGTAGTACGGGGACAGGGGGCGGAGTTGGTGGCTACACCTTC
TRBV14	16	TRBD2	TRBJ2-1	NA	CASSQVQLAGTHEQFF	TGTGCCAGCAGCCAAGTGCAGCTAGCGGGGACCCATGAGCAGTTCTTC
TRBV6-2/TRBV6-3	12	NA	TRBJ1-1	few	CASSYWPSEAFF	TGTGCCAGCAGTTACTGGCCCTCCGAAGCTTTCTTT
TRBV6-4	16	NA	TRBJ1-1	NA	CASSDTLWGGNTEAFF	TGTGCCAGCAGTGACACCCTGTGGGGGGGCAACACTGAAGCTTTCTTT
TRBV7-7	12	NA	TRBJ2-5	NA	CASSSRGKTQYF	TGTGCTAGCAGCTCACGGGGAAAGACCCAGTACTTC
TRBV29-1	13	NA	TRBJ2-5	NA	CSVLRGRGETQYF	TGCAGCGTTCTCAGAGGGAGAGGAGAGACCCAGTACTTC
TRBV5-1	14	NA	TRBJ1-1	NA	CASSLRQAGTEAFF	TGCGCCAGCAGCTTAAGACAGGCGGGCACTGAAGCTTTCTTT
TRBV2	18	NA	TRBJ1-5	NA	CASSIPGDFPTSNQPQHF	TGTGCCAGCTCTATCCCGGGGGACTTTCCAACTAGCAATCAGCCCCAGCATTTT
TRBV3-1/TRBV3-2	17	NA	TRBJ2-7	NA	CASSPETAMVPEYEQYF	TGTGCCAGCAGCCCCGAGACAGCCATGGTGCCTGAATACGAGCAGTACTTC
TRBV28	14	NA	TRBJ1-5	NA	CASSRGGGNQPQHF	TGTGCCAGCAGCCGCGGGGGGGGCAATCAGCCCCAGCATTTT
TRBV3-1/TRBV3-2	15	NA	TRBJ2-2	NA	CASSQEKGRTGELFF	TGTGCCAGCAGCCAAGAGAAGGGGCGGACCGGGGAGCTGTTTTTT
TRBV27	14	NA	TRBJ1-1	NA	CASSRREGDTEAFF	TGTGCCAGCAGTCGCAGGGAGGGAGACACTGAAGCTTTCTTT
TRBV9	14	NA	TRBJ1-1	NA	CASSVAGIGTEAFF	TGTGCCAGCAGCGTAGCAGGGATAGGCACTGAAGCTTTCTTT
TRBV13	12	NA	TRBJ1-2	few	CASSLVGEGYTF	TGTGCCAGCAGCTTAGTAGGGGAAGGCTACACCTTC
TRBV28	14	NA	TRBJ1-5	NA	CASSLGGSNQPQHF	TGTGCCAGCAGCCTTGGAGGTAGCAATCAGCCCCAGCATTTT
TRBV19	16	TRBD1	TRBJ2-1	NA	CASSTRRQGVYNEQFF	TGTGCCAGTAGTACCCGACGACAGGGGGTCTACAATGAGCAGTTCTTC
TRBV7-2	14	NA	TRBJ1-1	NA	CASSLVAGNTEAFF	TGTGCCAGCAGCTTAGTAGCGGGTAACACTGAAGCTTTCTTT
TRBV18	14	TRBD1	TRBJ2-7	NA	CASSPGQVSYEQYF	TGTGCCAGCTCACCGGGACAGGTCTCCTACGAGCAGTACTTC
TRBV4-2	16	NA	TRBJ2-5	NA	CASSQEIGGTQETQYF	TGTGCCAGCAGCCAAGAAATTGGGGGGACCCAAGAGACCCAGTACTTC
TRBV7-9	14	NA	TRBJ1-1	NA	CASSLVGDNTEAFF	TGTGCCAGCAGCTTAGTGGGAGATAACACTGAAGCTTTCTTT
TRBV7-6	14	NA	TRBJ1-6	NA	CASSLEGLNSPLHF	TGTGCCAGCAGCTTAGAGGGGTTGAATTCACCCCTCCACTTT
TRBV6-5	13	TRBD1	TRBJ1-4	few	CASSSPQGEKLFF	TGTGCCAGCAGTTCGCCACAGGGGGAAAAACTGTTTTTT
TRBV5-1	15	TRBD2	TRBJ2-5	NA	CASSSRTSGEETQYF	TGCGCCAGCAGCTCAAGGACTAGCGGGGAAGAGACCCAGTACTTC
TRBV19	14	NA	TRBJ1-1	NA	CASSITQMNTEAFF	TGTGCCAGTAGTATAACACAGATGAACACTGAAGCTTTCTTT
TRBV7-2	12	NA	TRBJ1-1	once	CASSLPITEAFF	TGTGCCAGCAGCTTACCTATCACTGAAGCTTTCTTT
TRBV5-5	16	TRBD2	TRBJ2-7	few	CASSLATSGGLYEQYF	TGTGCCAGCAGCTTGGCGACTAGCGGGGGGCTTTACGAGCAGTACTTC
TRBV5-6	15	NA	TRBJ1-2	NA	CASSFLSGLNYGYTF	TGTGCCAGCAGCTTTCTGTCAGGATTGAACTATGGCTACACCTTC
TRBV5-6	15	TRBD1	TRBJ1-2	NA	CASSGPTGGKGGYTF	TGTGCCAGCAGCGGACCGACAGGGGGCAAGGGTGGCTACACCTTC
TRBV6-6	15	TRBD1	TRBJ1-5	few	CASSYSTGQSQPQHF	TGTGCCAGCAGTTACTCGACAGGGCAGAGTCAGCCCCAGCATTTT
TRBV19	14	NA	TRBJ2-3	NA	CASSIARSTDTQYF	TGTGCCAGTAGTATAGCGCGTAGCACAGATACGCAGTATTTT
TRBV5-1	17	TRBD1	TRBJ2-1	NA	CASSPHGTGRGYNEQFF	TGCGCCAGCAGCCCCCACGGGACAGGCCGAGGGTACAATGAGCAGTTCTTC
TRBV6-2/TRBV6-3	14	TRBD1	TRBJ1-6	many	CASSHRGENSPLHF	TGTGCCAGCAGTCACAGGGGAGAGAATTCACCCCTCCACTTT
TRBV4-1	13	NA	TRBJ2-7	NA	CASSQDSYYEQYF	TGCGCCAGCAGCCAAGACTCGTATTACGAGCAGTACTTC
TRBV30	13	NA	TRBJ1-4	NA	CAWAEGANEKLFF	TGTGCCTGGGCCGAGGGAGCTAATGAAAAACTGTTTTTT